A single sample gave rise to the 13 T cell receptor beta chains below, sequenced in a study of CD8+ T cells in alopecia areata. After isolation, RNA underwent reverse transcription to generate cDNA as the sequencing template. Clones were read by immunoSEQ multiplex PCR, and TCRdb kept only the in-frame ones, dropping some. Of about 160,000 clones in the sample, 45% to 60% were seen once. The sequenced material came from CD4+ T cells sorted from blood. The receptors come from a human donor with alopecia areata.

In this sample, this clone turned up once. The V call is TRBV29-1, the J call TRBJ2-7, with 9 bases matching TRBD1. V trimming: 7 bases; J trimming: 4 bases; junction bases outside the gene matches: 8. Germline V gene lookup returns CDR1 SQVTM and CDR2 ANQGSEA. There are 13 residues in the CDR3. This CDR3 reads CSAPGQGLYEQYF. CDR3 coding DNA: TGCAGCGCTCCGGGACAGGGTTTGTACGAGCAGTACTTC.

V is TRBV25-1 and J is TRBJ2-3, with D perhaps matching TRBD2 (5 bases). The CDR3 consists of 12 residues. The ends were cut back, 5 bases at V and 6 bases at J, with 9 bases in the middle. Germline CDR1 is MGHDK and CDR2 is SYGVNS. CDR3 sequence reads: CASSRDVDTQYF. CDR3 nucleotide sequence: TGTGCCAGCAGTCGGGATGTGGATACGCAGTATTTT.

The chain links TRBV29-1 to TRBJ1-4, with a tentative D call TRBD1 (6 bases). Trimming stripped 6 bases from V and 0 bases from J, with 8 bases between. The length of the CDR3 is 13 residues. In germline, CDR1 is SQVTM, CDR2 ANQGSEA. Here the CDR3 DNA reads TGCAGCGTGAAGGGGGCAACTAATGAAAAACTGTTTTTT. This encodes CSVKGATNEKLFF.

This chain connects TRBV29-1 to TRBJ1-5, with a weak D call TRBD1 (6 bases). Germline CDR1 reads SQVTM; CDR2 reads ANQGSEA. Trimming left V 6 bases short and J 1 base short, with 13 bases between. The CDR3 runs 14 residues. The CDR3 DNA reads TGCAGCGTCACACAGGGTTTAAGCAATCAGCCCCAGCATTTT. Its protein product is CSVTQGLSNQPQHF. Looking up the rest from reference TRBV29-1 and TRBJ1-5 gives the full variable domain: SAVISQKPSRDICQRGTSLTIQCQVDSQVTMMFWYRQQPGQSLTLIATANQGSEATYESGFVIDKFPISRPNLTFSTLTVSNMSPEDSSIYLCSVTQGLSNQPQHFGDGTRLSIL.

This clone was seen a handful of times. The V gene is TRBV20-1, the J gene TRBJ2-1; unclear D gene. CDR3 length equals 10 residues. V was trimmed by 6 bases and J by 9 bases, leaving 9 bases between them. CDR1 and CDR2 (germline): DFQATT, SNEGSKA (reference sequence). The CDR3 sequence is CSAAVGEQFF. Written as DNA, the CDR3 is TGCAGTGCCGCAGTGGGTGAGCAGTTCTTC.

The chain combines TRBV29-1 with TRBJ2-7; tentatively, D is TRBD2 (5 bases). Trimming pared 5 bases from V and 5 bases from J, leaving 13 bases between. The CDR3 extends over 12 amino acids. The germline V gene has CDR1 SQVTM and CDR2 ANQGSEA. The CDR3 sequence is CSVSHRGDEQYF. CDR3 DNA: TGCAGCGTTTCTCATCGGGGTGACGAGCAGTACTTC.

This chain connects TRBV28 to TRBJ2-2, with D unresolved. The CDR3 sequence is 12 residues long. Trimming pared 6 bases from V and 4 bases from J, leaving 6 bases between. Germline V gene lookup returns CDR1 MDHEN and CDR2 SYDVKM. CDR3 nucleotides: TGTGCCAGCAGCCAGACCACCGGGGAGCTGTTTTTT. Protein sequence: CASSQTTGELFF.

In its sample, this clone was seen once. This chain links TRBV23-1 with TRBJ2-3; perhaps TRBD1 as D (6 bases). TRBV23-1 is identified as an open reading frame with a role that is uncertain. The CDR3 length is 17 residues. V was shortened by 3 bases and J by 3 bases, with 19 bases between the two germline ends. CDR3 coding DNA: TGCGCCAGCAGTCAGCGTTGGGACAAACGGTGGACAGATACGCAGTATTTT. The encoded protein is CASSQRWDKRWTDTQYF.

In its sample, this clone was seen a few times. The chain links TRBV29-1 to TRBJ2-1, with 10 bases that match TRBD1. Trimming cost V 6 bases and J 6 bases; bases outside gene matches: 11. The CDR3 contains 15 residues. Germline loops: CDR1 SQVTM, CDR2 ANQGSEA. In nucleotides, the CDR3 is TGCAGCGTACAAAGACAGGGGGCGTCGTTCAATGAGCAGTTCTTC. Residues: CSVQRQGASFNEQFF.

This chain joins TRBV19 and TRBJ1-5; D gene ambiguous. Germline CDR1 reads LNHDA; CDR2 reads SQIVND (reference sequence). Trimming removed 3 bases from V and 0 bases from J, with 6 bases in between. CDR3 length: 14 amino acids. The CDR3 sequence is CASSINYSNQPQHF. DNA for the CDR3: TGTGCCAGTAGTATCAATTATAGCAATCAGCCCCAGCATTTT.

The chain combines TRBV27 with TRBJ1-2; tentatively, D is TRBD1 (6 bases). V shed 5 bases and J shed 2 bases, with 9 bases lying between them. The germline gives CDR1 MNHEY, CDR2 SMNVEV (reference sequence). CDR3 length equals 13 residues. In nucleotides, the CDR3 is TGTGCCAGCAGTGGGGGCCCAAACTATGGCTACACCTTC. Amino acids: CASSGGPNYGYTF.

This clone occurred a few times. The chain recombines TRBV28 with TRBJ1-5; a possible D gene is TRBD1 (5 bases). Per the germline V gene, CDR1 is MDHEN and CDR2 is SYDVKM. V dropped 5 bases and J dropped 1 base, with 15 bases sitting between them. This CDR3 is built from 16 residues. The CDR3 is CASSPTQGTSNQPQHF. Written as DNA, the CDR3 is TGTGCCAGCAGTCCCACCCAGGGAACAAGCAATCAGCCCCAGCATTTT.

The chain combines TRBV28 with TRBJ2-1, with TRBD1 matching over 8 bases. The CDR3 runs to 15 residues. The V segment lost 6 bases and the J segment 7 bases; nucleotides outside the gene matches: 11. Per the germline V gene, CDR1 is MDHEN and CDR2 is SYDVKM. For the CDR3, the DNA is TGTGCCAGCAGCCCGCCCGGGACAGGCGTAAATGAGCAGTTCTTC. Amino acid sequence: CASSPPGTGVNEQFF.